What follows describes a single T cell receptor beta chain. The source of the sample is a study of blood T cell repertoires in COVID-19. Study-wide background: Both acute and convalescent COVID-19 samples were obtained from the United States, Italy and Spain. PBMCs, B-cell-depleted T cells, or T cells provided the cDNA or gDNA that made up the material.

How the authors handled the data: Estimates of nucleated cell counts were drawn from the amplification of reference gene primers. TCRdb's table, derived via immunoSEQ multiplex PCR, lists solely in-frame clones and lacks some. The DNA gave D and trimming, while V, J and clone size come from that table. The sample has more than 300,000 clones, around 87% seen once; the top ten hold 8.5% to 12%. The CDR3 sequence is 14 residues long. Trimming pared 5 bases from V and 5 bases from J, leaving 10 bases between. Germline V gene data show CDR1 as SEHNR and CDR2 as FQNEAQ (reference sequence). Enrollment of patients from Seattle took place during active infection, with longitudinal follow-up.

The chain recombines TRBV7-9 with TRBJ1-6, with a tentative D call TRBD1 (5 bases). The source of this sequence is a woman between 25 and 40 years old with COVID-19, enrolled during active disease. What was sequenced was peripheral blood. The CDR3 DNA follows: TGTGCCAGCAGCCCCTCGGGGGATAATTCACCCCTCCACTTT. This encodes CASSPSGDNSPLHF.